Given below is one T cell receptor (beta chain) in context. The sample comes from a study of blood T cell repertoires in COVID-19. About the study: T cells, B-cell-depleted T cells, or PBMCs supplied cDNA or gDNA.

Trimming shortened V by 2 bases and J by 2 bases, and 11 bases separated the two germline ends. The CDR3 has 14 residues. In germline, CDR1 is SQVTM, CDR2 ANQGSEA. Generated by immunoSEQ multiplex PCR, the TCRdb table keeps only in-frame clones and is missing some. In the table there are fewer than 250,000 clones, around 81% of which are singletons. The source of this sequence is a man between 60 and 75 years old with COVID-19, enrolled during active disease. Input material: peripheral blood. The gene calls are TRBV29-1 and TRBJ2-3; the D is unclear. CDR3 loop: CSVEPRLFTDTQYF. CDR3 in DNA: TGCAGCGTTGAACCGAGGCTCTTCACAGATACGCAGTATTTT.